The 30 T cell receptor beta chains given below trace back to one sample, sequenced in a study of blood T cells in healthy people across ages (dated by TCRdb to between 2015 and 2016). Libraries were built with 5' RACE. TCRdb lists the instrument as Illumina HiSeq 2500. A second about 7 to 11 cycle PCR used a sample-barcoded 5' primer and a J-beta primer mix. TCRdb reanalyzed the raw reads on its own, using fastp at Q25 for trimming and MiXCR for clone calling, and kept in-frame beta chains. Each entry merges the rows of one CDR3 protein and shows their most common DNA and genes. Across this sample there are roughly 650,000 distinct CDR3 sequences, with around 32% seen only once. 15% of the sample comes from the top ten. The sample was blood. The receptors were sampled from a woman aged 80 or over in good health. Donor details come from another sample of the same person, matched by shared clones.

The sample holds a few counts of this clonotype. V is TRBV7-6 and J is TRBJ2-7, with D perhaps matching TRBD2 (6 bases). Trimming took 4 bases from V and 3 from J, leaving 10 bases between them. The CDR3 contains 13 residues. Germline lookup yields CDR1 SGHVS and CDR2 FNYEAQ. Here the CDR3 DNA reads TGTGCCAGCAGCTGGGGGGTAGGCTACGAGCAGTACTTC. This codes for CASSWGVGYEQYF.

In the case of this clonotype: This may be a read error, as it is one base from a much larger clone. The V call is TRBV20-1, the J call TRBJ2-5; D is undetermined. The CDR3 is 11 residues long. Trimming stripped 5 bases from V and 4 bases from J, with 8 bases between. Germline assignment: CDR1 DFQATT and CDR2 SNEGSKA (reference sequence). The CDR3 protein is CSADEAETQYF. In DNA form, the CDR3 reads TGCAGTGCTGACGAAGCAGAGACCCAGTACTTC.

Concerning this clonotype: One end of the junction varies from germline; a read error may be responsible. The chain recombines TRBV5-1 with TRBJ2-7; 12 nucleotides agree with TRBD1. CDR3 length equals 20 residues. Germline loops: CDR1 SGHRS, CDR2 YFSETQ. The CDR3 coding sequence is TGCGCCAGCAGCTTGGGCCCGGGACAGGGGGCGAATCGTGGTAACTACGGGCAGTACTTC. This codes for CASSLGPGQGANRGNYGQYF.

This clonotype was picked up a small number of times. A much larger clone lies a single base off, so this may be a read error. V is TRBV15 and J is TRBJ2-7; D remains ambiguous. Judging by the DNA end, TRBJ2-5 fits better; the J call may be wrong. The germline V gene has CDR1 LNHNV and CDR2 YYDKDF (reference sequence). CDR3 size: 12 residues. The CDR3 DNA follows: TGTGCCGCCAGCAGAGCTTTGGGGACCCAGTACTTC. Protein: CAASRALGTQYF.

The chain has TRBV7-2 and TRBJ2-3; D uncertain. V was clipped by 4 bases and J by 2 bases, with 10 bases between them. From germline, CDR1 is SGHTA and CDR2 FQGNSA. There are 14 residues in the CDR3. DNA of the CDR3: TGTGCCAGCAGCTCCCCGCCCCTCACAGATACGCAGTATTTT. Protein product: CASSSPPLTDTQYF. Full variable domain (rest looked up from reference TRBV7-2 and TRBJ2-3): GAGVSQSPSNKVTEKGKDVELRCDPISGHTALYWYRQSLGQGLEFLIYFQGNSAPDKSGLPSDRFSAERTGGSVSTLTIQRTQQEDSAVYLCASSSPPLTDTQYFGPGTRLTVL.

This clonotype has ten or more counts. J is TRBJ2-3 and V is TRBV20-1, with D possibly matching TRBD2 (6 bases). CDR1 is DFQATT and CDR2 is SNEGSKA in the germline V gene (reference sequence). The CDR3 length is 16 residues. V lost 6 bases, J lost 2 bases, and 21 bases lay in between. The CDR3 DNA follows: TGCAGTGCCTTAGGGGAAAGCGGGCCATTCACAGATACGCAGTATTTT. As protein: CSALGESGPFTDTQYF.

This clonotype was found a few times. Compared with germline, one end of the junction differs, possibly owing to a read error. V gene TRBV30 combines with J gene TRBJ2-3; the match to TRBD2 covers 10 bases. Germline values: CDR1 GTSNPN, CDR2 SVGIG (reference sequence). The CDR3 runs to 14 residues. Here the CDR3 DNA reads TGTGCCGGGAGACGGAGCGGGGGGGGAGATACGCAGTATTTT. Protein product: CAGRRSGGGDTQYF.

Only a few counts were recorded for this clonotype. This chain's CDR3 is CASSPPGTRMNTEAFF. The CDR3 region has the DNA TGTGCCAGCAGCCCACCAGGAACACGGATGAACACTGAAGCTTTCTTT. This chain links TRBV7-2 with TRBJ1-1, with D uncertain. Germline CDR1 reads SGHTA; CDR2 reads FQGNSA. Trimming removed 5 bases at V and 0 bases at J, with 16 bases between. The CDR3 has 16 amino acids.

Comment on this clonotype: A junction end diverges from the germline sequence, so it may reflect a read error. The chain combines TRBV3-1 with TRBJ1-1; no firm D call. The CDR3 is 13 residues long. Germline values: CDR1 LGHDT, CDR2 YNNKEL (reference sequence). The CDR3 bases are TGTGCCGGCAGCCAAGCGACGTACACTGAAGCTTTCTTT. Translation gives CAGSQATYTEAFF.

This clonotype was seen more than once but under ten times. The rearrangement links TRBV19 to TRBJ1-4; 8 positions match TRBD1. This CDR3 is built from 15 residues. Germline V gene sequence: CDR1 LNHDA, CDR2 SQIVND (reference sequence). Trimming removed 8 bases from V and 1 base from J; junction bases left unmatched: 6. The CDR3 coding sequence is TGTGCCAGTGCTCCGACAGGGGTAACTAATGAAAAACTGTTTTTT. Amino acid sequence: CASAPTGVTNEKLFF. Supplemented by reference TRBV19 and TRBJ1-4, the full variable domain reads DGGITQSPKYLFRKEGQNVTLSCEQNLNHDAMYWYRQDPGQGLRLIYYSQIVNDFQKGDIAEGYSVSREKKESFPLTVTSAQKNPTAFYLCASAPTGVTNEKLFFGSGTQLSVL.

Details on this clonotype: It may be a read error: a sequence one base away is much more abundant. This sequence joins TRBV6-5 and TRBJ1-2, with TRBD1 as a possible D gene (6 bases). The CDR3 is 14 residues long. V was cut by 6 bases and J by 8 bases, with 19 bases left in between. Looked up from germline, CDR1 is MNHEY and CDR2 is SVGAGI. CDR3 sequence reads: CASRYVQGVGGYTF. CDR3 sequence (DNA): TGTGCCAGCAGGTATGTACAGGGAGTAGGCGGCTACACCTTC.

About this clonotype itself: Sequence at one end of the junction differs from germline and may be a read error. The chain recombines TRBV20-1 with TRBJ2-1; TRBD2 agrees at 9 bases. CDR1 and CDR2 (germline): DFQATT, SNEGSKA (reference sequence). The CDR3 runs 12 residues. The CDR3 loop reads CSATPSGAEQFF. CDR3 sequence (DNA): TGCAGCGCTACTCCTAGCGGGGCCGAGCAGTTCTTC.

The chain joins TRBV6-2 or TRBV6-3 to TRBJ2-7; 8 bases agree with TRBD1. CDR1 is MNHEY and CDR2 is SVGEGT in the germline V gene. V lost 8 bases, J lost 7 bases, and 13 bases stayed unmatched. The CDR3 loop spans 14 amino acids. CDR3 region: CASFLNPDREEQYF. For the CDR3, the DNA is TGTGCCAGCTTCCTAAACCCGGACAGGGAGGAGCAGTACTTC.

This clonotype was recorded a few times. The rearrangement links TRBV20-1 to TRBJ1-6; no reliable D call. Germline values: CDR1 DFQATT, CDR2 SNEGSKA (reference sequence). CDR3 length: 16 residues. V dropped 4 bases and J dropped 6 bases, with 19 bases sitting between them. The CDR3, as DNA: TGCAGTGCTAAGCCCCACTCCCCAGCGGTTAATTCACCCCTCCACTTT. Translation: CSAKPHSPAVNSPLHF.

In the case of this clonotype: This sequence may be a read error, since a much larger clone differs from it by one base. This chain uses TRBV7-2 with TRBJ2-2; D is uncertain. This CDR3 has 15 residues. The germline V gene encodes CDR1 SGHTA and CDR2 FQGNSA. Between the trimmed V and J ends, which lost 1 base and 3 bases, there was a span of 9 bases. The CDR3 spells CASSLGSAYTGELFF. The CDR3 DNA follows: TGTGCCAGCAGCTTAGGTTCGGCCTACACCGGGGAGCTGTTTTTT. Full variable domain (missing parts from reference TRBV7-2 and TRBJ2-2): GAGVSQSPSNKVTEKGKDVELRCDPISGHTALYWYRQSLGQGLEFLIYFQGNSAPDKSGLPSDRFSAERTGGSVSTLTIQRTQQEDSAVYLCASSLGSAYTGELFFGEGSRLTVL.

This clonotype was observed at least ten times. V gene TRBV6-5 combines with J gene TRBJ1-2; unclear D gene. This CDR3 region has 14 residues. Trimming took off 4 bases at V and 4 bases at J, with 13 bases between the two ends. Germline lookup yields CDR1 MNHEY and CDR2 SVGAGI. CDR3 residues: CASSSPSRGYGYTF. CDR3 sequence (DNA): TGTGCCAGCAGTTCCCCCAGCCGGGGCTATGGCTACACCTTC.

This clonotype occurred once. The chain has TRBV7-2 and TRBJ2-3, with 14 bases fitting TRBD2. This CDR3 comprises 17 residues. The junction had 5 bases not matched to a gene; V was cut back by 3 bases and J by 3 bases. Germline-derived CDR1 and CDR2 are SGHTA and FQGNSA. CDR3 loop: CASSFQTSGGGTDTQYF. The CDR3 region has the DNA TGTGCCAGCAGCTTCCAGACTAGCGGGGGGGGGACAGATACGCAGTATTTT.

As concerns this clonotype: A much bigger clone sits one base away, suggesting this may be a read error. V is TRBV5-1 and J is TRBJ2-1, with TRBD1 identical over 8 bases. The J call may not be correct, given that the DNA end is closer to TRBJ2-7. The CDR3 runs to 15 residues. Germline V gene data show CDR1 as SGHRS and CDR2 as YFSETQ. This chain's CDR3 is CASSLQGAAYNEQYF. CDR3 bases: TGCGCCAGCAGCTTGCAGGGGGCAGCGTACAATGAGCAGTACTTC.

This clonotype appeared a few times. The V and J genes are TRBV15 and TRBJ1-5; D remains unclear. V lost 2 bases, J lost 0 bases, and 17 bases lay in between. CDR3 size: 18 residues. CDR1 and CDR2 from the germline V gene are LNHNV and YYDKDF (reference sequence). The CDR3 DNA follows: TGTGCCACCAGCAGACCACCGGGAAGCAGCTATAGCAATCAGCCCCAGCATTTT. Amino acid sequence: CATSRPPGSSYSNQPQHF.

This clonotype appeared a few times. CDR3 nucleotides: TGTGCCTGGAGTGGCCCAGGGCGAGCTCAGCCCCAGCATTTT. It encodes CAWSGPGRAQPQHF. The chain employs TRBV30 and TRBJ1-5, with a possible D match to TRBD1 (5 bases). This CDR3 spans 14 amino acids. V was pared by 1 base and J by 6 bases, with 13 bases between. CDR1 is GTSNPN, CDR2 SVGIG, per germline (reference sequence).

With respect to this clonotype: This may arise from a read error, as a much more abundant clone is one base away. The rearrangement uses TRBV6-2 or TRBV6-3 and TRBJ2-1, with D unclear. V lost 9 bases and J lost 13, with 19 bases in between. From germline, CDR1 is MNHEY and CDR2 SVGEGT. The CDR3 contains 12 residues. The CDR3 DNA sequence: TGTGCCAGTACTCAGCCCCAAGAGACCCAGTTCTTC. Translation: CASTQPQETQFF.

This clonotype was counted many times. The chain employs TRBV6-5 and TRBJ2-7; TRBD2 aligns across 9 bases. Germline CDR1 MNHEY, CDR2 SVGAGI. CDR3 length: 16 residues. With 0 bases clipped from V and 2 bases from J, the junction kept 5 bases outside the gene matches. The CDR3 DNA is TGTGCCAGCAGTTACTCGGCTAGCGGGGTAGCCTACGAGCAGTACTTC. Encoded protein: CASSYSASGVAYEQYF.

The J gene is TRBJ1-4, the V gene TRBV29-1, with D possibly being TRBD1 (5 bases). Germline V lookup: CDR1 SQVTM, CDR2 ANQGSEA. The CDR3 length is 11 residues. V was shortened by 4 bases and J by 13 bases, with 13 bases between the two germline ends. The DNA for the CDR3 is TGCAGCGTTGTGTGGGGCCCGCTACTGTTTTTT. It yields the protein CSVVWGPLLFF. Looking up the rest from reference TRBV29-1 and TRBJ1-4 gives the full variable domain: SAVISQKPSRDICQRGTSLTIQCQVDSQVTMMFWYRQQPGQSLTLIATANQGSEATYESGFVIDKFPISRPNLTFSTLTVSNMSPEDSSIYLCSVVWGPLLFFGSGTQLSVL.

The chain employs TRBV7-2 and TRBJ2-7, with 13 bases lining up with TRBD2. The CDR3 sequence is 15 residues long. The J segment lost 4 bases and the V segment lost 5 bases, leaving 5 bases of the junction unmatched. The germline gives CDR1 SGHTA, CDR2 FQGNSA. CDR3 DNA: TGTGCCAGCAGCGCAACTAGCGGGGGGGCTTACGAGCAGTACTTC. Its translation is CASSATSGGAYEQYF.

In this sample, this clonotype turned up many times. The rearrangement links TRBV29-1 to TRBJ2-7, with 9 bases fitting TRBD1. This CDR3 spans 14 amino acids. CDR1 is SQVTM, CDR2 ANQGSEA, per germline. V lost 5 bases to trimming and J lost 7 bases; unmatched junction nucleotides: 12. The CDR3 sequence: CSVHQGTGSREQYF. The CDR3 nucleotides are TGCAGCGTTCACCAAGGGACAGGGTCGCGAGAGCAGTACTTC.

The J gene is TRBJ1-3, the V gene TRBV15; TRBD1 matches at 7 bases. Germline-derived CDR1 and CDR2 are LNHNV and YYDKDF (reference sequence). Germline trimming cut 1 base from V and 1 base from J; bases unmatched to any gene: 1. The CDR3 extends over 15 amino acids. The CDR3: CATSRGTGSGNTIYF. Written as DNA, the CDR3 is TGTGCCACCAGCAGAGGGACAGGATCTGGAAACACCATATATTTT.

This clonotype was found a few times. V usage is TRBV3-1 and J usage is TRBJ2-3; either TRBD1 or TRBD2 may fit D (6 bases each). CDR3 length: 17 amino acids. V shed 0 bases and J shed 5 bases, with 18 bases lying between them. The germline gives CDR1 LGHDT, CDR2 YNNKEL (reference sequence). CDR3 in amino acids: CASSQERGGWNVDTQYF. CDR3 coding DNA: TGTGCCAGCAGCCAAGAGCGAGGGGGGTGGAATGTAGATACGCAGTATTTT.

The chain combines TRBV5-1 with TRBJ1-2; no clear D gene. V was pared by 4 bases and J by 3 bases, with 10 bases between. Germline-derived CDR1 and CDR2 are SGHRS and YFSETQ. This CDR3 spans 13 amino acids. CDR3: CASSPEVDYGYTF. The CDR3 nucleotides are TGCGCCAGCAGCCCGGAGGTGGACTATGGCTACACCTTC.

This clonotype was seen many times. CDR3 nucleotide sequence: TGCAGTGCGCATAAGTCTGCAGATACGCAGTATTTT. Its protein is CSAHKSADTQYF. The chain joins TRBV20-1 to TRBJ2-3, with D unclear. The CDR3 length is 12 residues. Per the germline V gene, CDR1 is DFQATT and CDR2 is SNEGSKA (reference sequence). V was trimmed by 6 bases and J by 4 bases, leaving 11 bases between them.

This clonotype was observed at least ten times. The chain has TRBV12-3 or TRBV12-4 and TRBJ1-4; 7 nucleotides align to TRBD1. The CDR3 is made up of 14 amino acids. V was clipped by 5 bases and J by 11 bases; unmatched bases: 11. As DNA, the CDR3 is TGTGCCAGCAGTCTGACAGGGCGCCTGAGGAAACTGTTTTTT. Amino acid sequence: CASSLTGRLRKLFF.